The rows below give T cell receptor beta chains drawn from one sample of a study of CD8 T cells in ankylosing spondylitis. TCRdb used MiXCR to reprocess the 5' RACE reads, holding one entry per CDR3 protein. Seen here are 200,000 to 300,000 distinct CDR3 sequences, roughly a tenth observed once, and the top ten hold around 2.6%. Sequenced input: blood, either unsorted or a sorted T cell fraction (not recorded which). The receptors derive from a male donor with ankylosing spondylitis or in good health (not recorded which). Both conserved end residues are part of each CDR3.

J	V	CDR3
TRBJ2-7	TRBV20-1	CSARDPGRGGSYEQYF
TRBJ2-2	TRBV7-2	CASSPDRGRAEELFF
TRBJ1-2	TRBV12-3/TRBV12-4	CASRELNYGYTF
TRBJ1-5	TRBV2	CASSPGTGGGQPQHF
TRBJ2-3	TRBV29-1	CSVVAGRSTSTDTQYF
TRBJ1-2	TRBV27	CASSPSLGGGYYGYTF
TRBJ2-2	TRBV19	CAAGDTGELFF
TRBJ2-7	TRBV7-9	CASSPQREQYF
TRBJ1-1	TRBV7-9	CASSSGWGTEAFF
TRBJ2-2	TRBV30	CAWKGGELFF
TRBJ2-1	TRBV5-1	CASSLNFNEQFF
TRBJ2-5	TRBV24-1	CATSDPGTGEETQYF
TRBJ1-1	TRBV18	CASSLSPGTGGTEAFF
TRBJ2-5	TRBV5-8	CASSPEGLAKETQYF
TRBJ1-2	TRBV12-3/TRBV12-4	CASSFAPDRGLF
TRBJ1-1	TRBV5-1	CASSLQGVNTEAFF
TRBJ2-3	TRBV3-1	CASSQGKAGLTDTQYF
TRBJ2-1	TRBV20-1	CSASPGTSGNYEQFF
TRBJ2-5	TRBV5-1	CASSLVAPETQYF
TRBJ2-2	TRBV9	CASSVRGTGNTGELFF
TRBJ1-5	TRBV2	CASRYQMGNQPQHF
TRBJ2-7	TRBV27	CASRDISYEQYF
TRBJ1-5	TRBV5-6	CASSSGGRGLSQPQHF
TRBJ2-5	TRBV12-3/TRBV12-4	CASSFVGPETQYF
TRBJ1-3	TRBV30	CAWTTGSSGNTIYF
TRBJ2-1	TRBV10-3	CAISGTSGSSYNEQFF
TRBJ1-3	TRBV3-1	CASSQEVMGPRGNTIYF
TRBJ1-3	TRBV10-3	CAISVRWGGPGNTIYF
TRBJ2-5	TRBV5-1	CASSLSLAGGRETQYF
TRBJ2-4	TRBV29-1	CSVVGAKNIQYF
TRBJ1-2	TRBV11-3	CASSLGDTGGYGYTF
TRBJ2-2	TRBV29-1	CSVRDSITGELFF
TRBJ2-5	TRBV20-1	CSARPSQNGQETQYF
TRBJ2-7	TRBV5-1	CASSLDMHPSSYEQYF
TRBJ2-7	TRBV12-3/TRBV12-4	CASSLGWVPGEQYF
TRBJ2-3	TRBV7-9	CASSFGDRVDTQYF
TRBJ2-7	TRBV5-1	CASSGTDFYEQYF
TRBJ2-7	TRBV7-9	CASSPLSGRGFYEQYF
TRBJ2-5	TRBV20-1	CSALRAGAGPETQYF
TRBJ1-2	TRBV3-1	CASSQDFGGYTF